The 5 T cell receptor beta chains below were found in one sample sequenced in a study of T-cell memory formation after mild COVID-19. Each CDR3 protein is one row after TCRdb ran MiXCR on the 5' RACE reads. Of tens of thousands of distinct CDR3 sequences detected, roughly 14% appear once; the ten largest clones hold around 29%. The sample consisted of PBMCs or a T cell subset sorted from them (not recorded which). These receptors came from an adult woman who had mild COVID-19 (a few samples of this study predate the infection). Cell type and time point are not known.

The chain carries TRBV18 and TRBJ1-1, with D maybe TRBD1 (5 bases). V was pared by 0 bases and J by 1 base, with 12 bases between. This CDR3 has 16 amino acids. Per the germline V gene, CDR1 is KGHSH and CDR2 is LQKENI. CDR3 residues: CASSPPRAGRNTEAFF. The CDR3 coding sequence is TGTGCCAGCTCACCACCTCGCGCAGGGCGGAACACTGAAGCTTTCTTT. Based on the CDR3 plus reference TRBV18 and TRBJ1-1, the full variable domain is NAGVMQNPRHLVRRRGQEARLRCSPMKGHSHVYWYRQLPEEGLKFMVYLQKENIIDESGMPKERFSAEFPKEGPSILRIQQVVRGDSAAYFCASSPPRAGRNTEAFFGQGTRLTVV.

This clonotype was seen a few times. DNA of the CDR3: TGTGCCAGCAGTTCCCTAGCGGGACGGGACAATGAGCAGTTCTTC. Encoded protein: CASSSLAGRDNEQFF. The chain carries TRBV6-5 and TRBJ2-1; 9 nucleotides align to TRBD2. CDR3 length: 15 residues. V lost 4 bases, J lost 5 bases, and 6 bases stayed unmatched. Germline lookup yields CDR1 MNHEY and CDR2 SVGAGI.

The V call is TRBV12-3 or TRBV12-4, the J call TRBJ1-6, with 8 bases identical to TRBD1. The trim removed 2 bases at V and 14 bases at J, leaving 5 bases unmatched. This CDR3 region has 13 residues. This CDR3 is CASSLPQQGALHF. In nucleotides, the CDR3 is TGTGCCAGCAGTTTACCCCAACAGGGGGCCCTCCACTTT.

V is TRBV9 and J is TRBJ1-2; 7 bases are a match to TRBD1. The germline CDR1 and CDR2 sequences are SGDLS and YYNGEE. V gave up 0 bases and J gave up 4 bases; unmatched junction bases: 3. CDR3 length: 14 residues. CDR3 nucleotides: TGTGCCAGCAGCGTAGGGGAGGGGGCCTATGGCTACACCTTC. Amino acids: CASSVGEGAYGYTF.

J is TRBJ1-1 and V is TRBV7-6; D gene ambiguous. The CDR3 totals 14 residues. V was clipped by 5 bases and J by 0 bases, with 10 bases between them. CDR1 and CDR2 (germline): SGHVS, FNYEAQ. The CDR3 DNA reads TGTGCCAGCAGCCCCTTTCGGATGAACACTGAAGCTTTCTTT. Translation: CASSPFRMNTEAFF. The full variable domain, its missing parts supplied by reference TRBV7-6 and TRBJ1-1, is GAGVSQSPRYKVTKRGQDVALRCDPISGHVSLYWYRQALGQGPEFLTYFNYEAQQDKSGLPNDRFSAERPEGSISTLTIQRTEQRDSAMYRCASSPFRMNTEAFFGQGTRLTVV.